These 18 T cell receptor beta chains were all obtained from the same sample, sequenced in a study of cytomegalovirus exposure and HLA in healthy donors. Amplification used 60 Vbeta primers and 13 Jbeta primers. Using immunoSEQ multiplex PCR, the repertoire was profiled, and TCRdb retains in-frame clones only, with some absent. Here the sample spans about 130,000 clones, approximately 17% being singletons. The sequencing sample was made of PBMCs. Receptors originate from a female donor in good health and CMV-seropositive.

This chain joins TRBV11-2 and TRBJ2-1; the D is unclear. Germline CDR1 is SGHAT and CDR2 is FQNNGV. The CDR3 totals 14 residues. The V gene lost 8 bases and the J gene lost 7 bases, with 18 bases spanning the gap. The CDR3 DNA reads TGTGCCAGCTGCTCGCAAGGTTACGGGAATGAGCAGTTCTTC. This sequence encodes CASCSQGYGNEQFF.

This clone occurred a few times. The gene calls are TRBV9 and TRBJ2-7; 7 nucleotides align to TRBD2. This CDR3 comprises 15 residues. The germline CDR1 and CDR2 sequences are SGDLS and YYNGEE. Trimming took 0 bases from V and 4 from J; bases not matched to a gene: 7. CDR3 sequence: CASSVDPAGPYEQYF. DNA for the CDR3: TGTGCCAGCAGCGTAGATCCAGCGGGACCTTACGAGCAGTACTTC. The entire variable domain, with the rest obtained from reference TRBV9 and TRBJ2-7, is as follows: DSGVTQTPKHLITATGQRVTLRCSPRSGDLSVYWYQQSLDQGLQFLIQYYNGEERAKGNILERFSAQQFPDLHSELNLSSLELGDSALYFCASSVDPAGPYEQYFGPGTRLTVT.

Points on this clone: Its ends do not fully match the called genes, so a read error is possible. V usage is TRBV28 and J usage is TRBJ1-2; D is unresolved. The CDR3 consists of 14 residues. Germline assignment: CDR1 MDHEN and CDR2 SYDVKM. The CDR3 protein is CASSVWRNNYGYTF. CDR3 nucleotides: TGTGCCAGCAGTGTATGGAGAAACAACTATGGCTACACCTTC.

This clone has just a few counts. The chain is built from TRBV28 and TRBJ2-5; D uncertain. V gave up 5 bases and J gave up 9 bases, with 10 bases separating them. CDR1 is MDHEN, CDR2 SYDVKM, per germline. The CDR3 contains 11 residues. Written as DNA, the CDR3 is TGTGCCAGCAGTAGCTTCCGGGCCCAGTACTTC. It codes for CASSSFRAQYF.

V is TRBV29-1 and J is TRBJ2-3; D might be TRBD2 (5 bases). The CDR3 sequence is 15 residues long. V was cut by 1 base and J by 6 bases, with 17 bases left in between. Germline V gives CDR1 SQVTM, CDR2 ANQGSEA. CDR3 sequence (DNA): TGCAGCGTTGAAGTCGGAGGTAGGGTCGGGGATACGCAGTATTTT. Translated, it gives CSVEVGGRVGDTQYF.

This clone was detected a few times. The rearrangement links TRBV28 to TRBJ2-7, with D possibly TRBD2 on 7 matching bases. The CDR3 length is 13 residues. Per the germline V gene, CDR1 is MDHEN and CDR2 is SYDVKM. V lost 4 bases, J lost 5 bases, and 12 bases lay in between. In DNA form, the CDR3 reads TGTGCCAGCAGTTGGGGGGGGCCCAACGAGCAGTACTTC. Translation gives CASSWGGPNEQYF.

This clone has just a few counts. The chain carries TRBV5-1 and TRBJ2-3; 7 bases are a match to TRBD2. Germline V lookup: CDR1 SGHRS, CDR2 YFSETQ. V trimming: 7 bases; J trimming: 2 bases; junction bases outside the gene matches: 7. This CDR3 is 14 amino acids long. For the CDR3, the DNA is TGCGCCAGCGTGCAGCGGGAAAACACAGATACGCAGTATTTT. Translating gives CASVQRENTDTQYF.

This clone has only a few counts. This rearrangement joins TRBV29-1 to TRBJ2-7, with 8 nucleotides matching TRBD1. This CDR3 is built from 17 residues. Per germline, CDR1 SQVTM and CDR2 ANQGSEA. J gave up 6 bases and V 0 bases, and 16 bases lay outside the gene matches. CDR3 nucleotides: TGCAGCGTTGAAGATGGTGGACAGGGAGGTTCTTGGATCGAGCAGTACTTC. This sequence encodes CSVEDGGQGGSWIEQYF.

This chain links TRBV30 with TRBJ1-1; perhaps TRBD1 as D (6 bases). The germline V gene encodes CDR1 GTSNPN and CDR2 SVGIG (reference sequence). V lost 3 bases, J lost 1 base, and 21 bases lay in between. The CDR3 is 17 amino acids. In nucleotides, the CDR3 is TGTGCCTGGAGACAGGGAAAGACTTACGCAGGGAACACTGAAGCTTTCTTT. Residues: CAWRQGKTYAGNTEAFF.

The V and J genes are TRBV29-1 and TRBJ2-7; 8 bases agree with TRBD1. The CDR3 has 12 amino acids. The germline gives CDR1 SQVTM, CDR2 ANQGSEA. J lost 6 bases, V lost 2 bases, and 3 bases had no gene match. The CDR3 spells CSVEQGAREQYF. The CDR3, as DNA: TGCAGCGTTGAACAGGGGGCGCGCGAGCAGTACTTC.

The CDR3 nucleotides read TGTGCCTGGAGCGACGGACAGGGGAGAGACATTCAGTACTTC. It is translated as CAWSDGQGRDIQYF. This chain joins TRBV30 and TRBJ2-4, with 9 bases lining up with TRBD1. Looked up from germline, CDR1 is GTSNPN and CDR2 is SVGIG (reference sequence). The CDR3 spans 14 residues. J gave up 8 bases and V 3 bases, and 8 bases lay outside the gene matches.

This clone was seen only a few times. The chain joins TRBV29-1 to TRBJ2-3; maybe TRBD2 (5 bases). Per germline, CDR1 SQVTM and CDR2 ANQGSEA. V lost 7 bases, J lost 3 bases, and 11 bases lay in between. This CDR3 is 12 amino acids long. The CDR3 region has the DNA TGCAGCGCGGGGAGTATGACAGATACGCAGTATTTT. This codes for CSAGSMTDTQYF.

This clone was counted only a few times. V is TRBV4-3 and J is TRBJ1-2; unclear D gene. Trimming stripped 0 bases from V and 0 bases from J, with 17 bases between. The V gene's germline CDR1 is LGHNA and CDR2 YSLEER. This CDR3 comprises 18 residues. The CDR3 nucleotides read TGCGCCAGCAGCCAAGAACCTCTCGGTTTGTCGGCTAACTATGGCTACACCTTC. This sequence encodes CASSQEPLGLSANYGYTF.

CDR3 sequence reads: CASGSQGVNDEQYF. CDR3 bases: TGTGCCAGCGGAAGTCAGGGGGTGAACGACGAGCAGTACTTC. V is TRBV5-4 and J is TRBJ2-7, with TRBD1 identical over 7 bases. Germline CDR1 reads SGHNT; CDR2 reads YYREEE (reference sequence). CDR3 size: 14 residues. Trimming cost V 7 bases and J 5 bases; bases outside gene matches: 12. Complete variable domain (other parts from reference TRBV5-4 and TRBJ2-7): ETGVTQSPTHLIKTRGQQVTLRCSSQSGHNTVSWYQQALGQGPQFIFQYYREEENGRGNFPPRFSGLQFPNYSSELNVNALELDDSALYLCASGSQGVNDEQYFGPGTRLTVT.

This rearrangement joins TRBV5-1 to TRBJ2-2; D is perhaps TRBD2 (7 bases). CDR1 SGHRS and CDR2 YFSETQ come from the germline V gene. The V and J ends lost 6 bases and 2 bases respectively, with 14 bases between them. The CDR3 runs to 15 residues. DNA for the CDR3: TGCGCCAGCAAGATCCGGGGGGCCAACACCGGGGAGCTGTTTTTT. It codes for CASKIRGANTGELFF.

CDR3 DNA: TGTGCCAGCATCCTCTGGGGGGGTTATAATTCACCCCTCCACTTT. Encoded protein: CASILWGGYNSPLHF. The chain employs TRBV6-6 and TRBJ1-6; TRBD1 might be the D (5 bases). This CDR3 is built from 15 residues. Germline V gene sequence: CDR1 MNHNY, CDR2 SVGAGI (reference sequence). Trimming removed 7 bases at V and 4 bases at J, with 14 bases between.

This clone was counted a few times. CDR3 sequence: CASSISLASYEQYF. CDR3 DNA: TGTGCCAGCAGCATATCACTAGCGAGCTACGAGCAGTACTTC. The chain recombines TRBV7-2 with TRBJ2-7; 7 bases map to TRBD2. This CDR3 comprises 14 residues. The V and J ends lost 5 bases and 3 bases, in that order; junction bases with no gene match: 7. Germline V lookup: CDR1 SGHTA, CDR2 FQGNSA.

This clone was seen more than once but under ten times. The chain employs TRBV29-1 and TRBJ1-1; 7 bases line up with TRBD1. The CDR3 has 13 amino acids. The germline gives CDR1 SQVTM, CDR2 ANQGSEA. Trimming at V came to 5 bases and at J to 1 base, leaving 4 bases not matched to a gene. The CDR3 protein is CSVRNRGNTEAFF. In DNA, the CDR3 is TGCAGCGTTCGGAACAGGGGGAACACTGAAGCTTTCTTT.